The entry that follows covers one T cell receptor (beta chain) sequence. Its antigen is unidentified. This sample was taken from a study of shared clonotypes between healthy human individuals. Study details: Donors were a couple of women and a few men aged 18 to 49. Study conclusions and caveats: Clonotype sharing among donors was thought likely to change with sequencing depth. Sharing across several donors was seen in around 5% of naive CD4 clonotypes.

The CDR3 has 12 residues. The V gene's germline CDR1 is MNHEY and CDR2 SVGAGI. The V end lost 11 bases, the J end lost 4 bases, and 11 bases lay between the germline ends. The assay was run at deep level. Generated by immunoSEQ multiplex PCR, the TCRdb table keeps only in-frame clones and is missing some. The sample holds roughly 2.2 million clones, 93% seen once. The receptor was isolated from a man aged 18 to 30 in good health. Some clones in this sample may be carry-over from other donors' samples. Sequencing used naive CD4+ T cells from PBMCs. Indicated subset: CD45RA+ positively selected. The rearrangement uses TRBV6-5 and TRBJ2-2; D may be TRBD2 (6 bases). CDR3 nucleotides: TGTGCCGCATGGGACTTCACCGGGGAGCTGTTTTTT. This gives the protein CAAWDFTGELFF.